This paragraph covers one T cell receptor (beta chain) sequence. Its target is unknown. The V gene end was trimmed by 6 bases and the J gene end by 10 bases; junction bases not matched to a gene: 7. CDR3 length: 14 amino acids. Germline assignment: CDR1 MNHNY and CDR2 SVGAGI (reference sequence). Every donor was a healthy person donating bone marrow. Primers included in the PCR were 60 Vbeta and 13 Jbeta primers. Here immunoSEQ multiplex PCR was the method, and the copy in TCRdb shows in-frame clones only, minus some. The sample totals about 170,000 clones; its top ten clones hold approximately 0.82%. This specimen comes from a study of cytomegalovirus exposure and HLA in healthy donors. Study as a whole: Within an early data release were roughly 83 million unique TCRs drawn from HLA-typed donors. Study findings and constraints: At a 0.05 false discovery rate, a later analysis found some 18,000 TCR beta sequences to be associated with HLA alleles. Reportedly, a later analysis found an Asian-associated ancestry cluster had fewer N-insertions than the roughly 700-donor mean.

The specimen was PBMCs. The TCR originated in a woman aged 18-29 years in good health and CMV-seropositive. This chain joins TRBV6-6 and TRBJ1-6; 9 nucleotides agree with TRBD1. CDR3 nucleotides: TGTGCCAGCAGCCACCGGGACAGGGTGTCACCCCTCCACTTT. Its protein product is CASSHRDRVSPLHF.